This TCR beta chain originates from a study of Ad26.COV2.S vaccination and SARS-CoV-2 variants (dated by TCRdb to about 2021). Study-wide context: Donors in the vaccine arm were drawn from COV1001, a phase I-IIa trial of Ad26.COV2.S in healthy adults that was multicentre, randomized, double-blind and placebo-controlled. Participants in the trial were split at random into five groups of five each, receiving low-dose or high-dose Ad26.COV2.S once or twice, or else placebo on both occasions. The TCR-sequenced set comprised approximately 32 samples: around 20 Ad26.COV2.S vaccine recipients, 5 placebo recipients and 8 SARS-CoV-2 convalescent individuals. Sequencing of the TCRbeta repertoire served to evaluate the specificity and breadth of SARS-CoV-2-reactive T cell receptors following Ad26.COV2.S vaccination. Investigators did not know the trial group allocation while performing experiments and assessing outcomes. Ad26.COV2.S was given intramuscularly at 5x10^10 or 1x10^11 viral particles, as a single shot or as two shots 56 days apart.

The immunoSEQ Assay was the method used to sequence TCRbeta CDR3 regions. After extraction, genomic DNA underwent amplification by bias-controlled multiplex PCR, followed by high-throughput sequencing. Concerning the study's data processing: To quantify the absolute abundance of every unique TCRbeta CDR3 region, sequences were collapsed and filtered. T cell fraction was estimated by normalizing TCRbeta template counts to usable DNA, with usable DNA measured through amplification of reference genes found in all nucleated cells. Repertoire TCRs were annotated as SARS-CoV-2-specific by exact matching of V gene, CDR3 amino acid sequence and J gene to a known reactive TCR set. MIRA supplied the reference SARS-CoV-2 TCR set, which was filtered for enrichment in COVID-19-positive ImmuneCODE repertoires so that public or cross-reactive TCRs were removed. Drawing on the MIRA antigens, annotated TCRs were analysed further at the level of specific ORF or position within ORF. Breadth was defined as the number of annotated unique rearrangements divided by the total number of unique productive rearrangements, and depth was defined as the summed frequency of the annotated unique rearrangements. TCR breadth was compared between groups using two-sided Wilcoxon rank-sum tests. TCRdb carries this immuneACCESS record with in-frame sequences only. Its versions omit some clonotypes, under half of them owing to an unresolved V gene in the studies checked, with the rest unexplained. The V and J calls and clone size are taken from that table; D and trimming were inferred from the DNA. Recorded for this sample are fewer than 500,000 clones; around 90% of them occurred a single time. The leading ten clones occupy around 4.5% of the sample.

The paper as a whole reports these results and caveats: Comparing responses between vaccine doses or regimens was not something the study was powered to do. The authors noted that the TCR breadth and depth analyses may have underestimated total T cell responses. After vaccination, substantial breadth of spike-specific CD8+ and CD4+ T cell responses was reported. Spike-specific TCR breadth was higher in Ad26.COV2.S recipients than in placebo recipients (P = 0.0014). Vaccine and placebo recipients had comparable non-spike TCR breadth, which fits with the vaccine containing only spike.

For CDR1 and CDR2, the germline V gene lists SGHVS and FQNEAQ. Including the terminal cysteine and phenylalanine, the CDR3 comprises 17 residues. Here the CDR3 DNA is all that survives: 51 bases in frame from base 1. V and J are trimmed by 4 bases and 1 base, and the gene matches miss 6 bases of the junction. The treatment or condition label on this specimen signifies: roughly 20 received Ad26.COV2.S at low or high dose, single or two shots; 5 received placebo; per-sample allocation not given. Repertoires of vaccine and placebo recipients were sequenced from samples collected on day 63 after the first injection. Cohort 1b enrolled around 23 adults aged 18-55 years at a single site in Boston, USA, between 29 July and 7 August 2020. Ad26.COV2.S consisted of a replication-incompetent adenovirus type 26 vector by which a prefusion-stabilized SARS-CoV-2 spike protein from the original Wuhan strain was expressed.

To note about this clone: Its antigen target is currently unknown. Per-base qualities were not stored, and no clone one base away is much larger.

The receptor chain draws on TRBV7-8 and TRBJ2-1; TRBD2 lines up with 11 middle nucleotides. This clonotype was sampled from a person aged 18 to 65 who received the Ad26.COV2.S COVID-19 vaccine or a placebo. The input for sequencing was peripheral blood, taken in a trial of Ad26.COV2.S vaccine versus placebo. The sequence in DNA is TGTGCCAGCAGCTCAGGGGCTAGCGGGAGGTCCTACAATGAGCAGTTCTTC. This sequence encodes CASSSGASGRSYNEQFF.